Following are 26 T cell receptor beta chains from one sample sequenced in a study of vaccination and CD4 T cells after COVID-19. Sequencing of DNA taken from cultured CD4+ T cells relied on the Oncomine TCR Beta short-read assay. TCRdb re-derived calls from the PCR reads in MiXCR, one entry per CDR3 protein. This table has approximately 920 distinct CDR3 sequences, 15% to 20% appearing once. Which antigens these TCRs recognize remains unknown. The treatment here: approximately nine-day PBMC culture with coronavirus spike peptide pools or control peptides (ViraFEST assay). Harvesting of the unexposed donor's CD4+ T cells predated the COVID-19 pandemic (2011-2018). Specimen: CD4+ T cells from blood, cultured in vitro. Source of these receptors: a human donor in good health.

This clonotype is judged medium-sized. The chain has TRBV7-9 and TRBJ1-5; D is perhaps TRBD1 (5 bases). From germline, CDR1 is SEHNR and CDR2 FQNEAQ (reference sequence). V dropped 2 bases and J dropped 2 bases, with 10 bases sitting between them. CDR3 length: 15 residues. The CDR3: CASSLQGSGNQPQHF. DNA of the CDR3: TGTGCCAGCAGCTTACAGGGATCCGGCAATCAGCCCCAGCATTTT.

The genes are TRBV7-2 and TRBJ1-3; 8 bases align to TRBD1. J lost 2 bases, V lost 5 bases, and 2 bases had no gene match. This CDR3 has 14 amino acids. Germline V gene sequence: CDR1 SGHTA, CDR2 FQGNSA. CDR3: CASSVQGAGNTIYF. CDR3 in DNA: TGTGCCAGCAGCGTACAGGGGGCTGGAAACACCATATATTTT. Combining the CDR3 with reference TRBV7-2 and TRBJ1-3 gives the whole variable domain GAGVSQSPSNKVTEKGKDVELRCDPISGHTALYWYRQSLGQGLEFLIYFQGNSAPDKSGLPSDRFSAERTGGSVSTLTIQRTQQEDSAVYLCASSVQGAGNTIYFGEGSWLTVV.

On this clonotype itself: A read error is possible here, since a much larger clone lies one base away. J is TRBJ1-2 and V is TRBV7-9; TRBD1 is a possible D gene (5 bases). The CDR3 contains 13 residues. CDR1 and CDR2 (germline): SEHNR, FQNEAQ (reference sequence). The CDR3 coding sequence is TGTGCCGGCAGCTTAGCCGGGGCAGGGGGCTACACCTTC. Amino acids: CAGSLAGAGGYTF.

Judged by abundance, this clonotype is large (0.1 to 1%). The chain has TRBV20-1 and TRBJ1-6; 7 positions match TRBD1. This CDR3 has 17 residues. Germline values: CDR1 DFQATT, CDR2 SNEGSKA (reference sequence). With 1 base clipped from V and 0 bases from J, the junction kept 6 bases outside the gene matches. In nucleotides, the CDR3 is TGCAGTGCTAGAGGCCTTGACAGGGACTCCTATAATTCACCCCTCCACTTT. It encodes CSARGLDRDSYNSPLHF.

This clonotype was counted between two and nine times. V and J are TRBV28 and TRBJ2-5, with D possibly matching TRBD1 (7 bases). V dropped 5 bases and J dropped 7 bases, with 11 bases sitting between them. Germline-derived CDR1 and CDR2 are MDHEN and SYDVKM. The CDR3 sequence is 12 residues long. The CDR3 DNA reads TGTGCCAGCAGTCGGCAGGGGGGGACCCAGTACTTC. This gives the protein CASSRQGGTQYF.

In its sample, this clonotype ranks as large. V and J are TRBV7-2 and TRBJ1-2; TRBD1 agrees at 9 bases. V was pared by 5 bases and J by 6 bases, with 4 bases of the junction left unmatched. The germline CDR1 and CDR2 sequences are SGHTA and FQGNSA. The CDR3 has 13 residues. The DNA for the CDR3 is TGTGCCAGCAGCACGGGACAGGGAGATGGCTACACCTTC. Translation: CASSTGQGDGYTF.

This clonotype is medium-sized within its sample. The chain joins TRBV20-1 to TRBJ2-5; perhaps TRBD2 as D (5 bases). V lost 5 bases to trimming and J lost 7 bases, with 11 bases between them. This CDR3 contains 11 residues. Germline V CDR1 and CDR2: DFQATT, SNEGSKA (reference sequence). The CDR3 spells CSAQERGTQYF. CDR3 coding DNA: TGCAGTGCTCAGGAACGGGGGACCCAGTACTTC.

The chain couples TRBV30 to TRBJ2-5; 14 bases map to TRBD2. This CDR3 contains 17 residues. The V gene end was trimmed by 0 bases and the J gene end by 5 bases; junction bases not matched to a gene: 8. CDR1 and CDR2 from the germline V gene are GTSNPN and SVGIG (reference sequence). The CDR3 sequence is CAWSVPQTSGRGETQYF. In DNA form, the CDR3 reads TGTGCCTGGAGTGTACCCCAGACTAGCGGGAGGGGTGAGACCCAGTACTTC.

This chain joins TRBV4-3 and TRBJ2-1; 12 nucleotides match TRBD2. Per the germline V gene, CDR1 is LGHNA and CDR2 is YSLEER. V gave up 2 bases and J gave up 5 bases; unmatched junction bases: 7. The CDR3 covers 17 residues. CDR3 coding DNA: TGCGCCAGCAGCCAAAACCCGACTAGCGGGGGAGACAATGAGCAGTTCTTC. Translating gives CASSQNPTSGGDNEQFF.

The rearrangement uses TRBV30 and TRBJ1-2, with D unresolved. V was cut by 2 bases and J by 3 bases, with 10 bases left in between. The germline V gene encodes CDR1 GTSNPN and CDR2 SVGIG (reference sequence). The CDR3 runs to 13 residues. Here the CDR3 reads CAWSLTRDYGYTF. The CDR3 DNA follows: TGTGCCTGGAGTTTAACGAGGGACTATGGCTACACCTTC.

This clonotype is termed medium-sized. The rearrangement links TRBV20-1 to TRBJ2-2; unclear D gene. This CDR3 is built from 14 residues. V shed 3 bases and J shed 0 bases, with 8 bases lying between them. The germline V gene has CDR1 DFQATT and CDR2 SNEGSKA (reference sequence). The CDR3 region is CSASMESNTGELFF. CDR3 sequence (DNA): TGCAGTGCTAGTATGGAATCGAACACCGGGGAGCTGTTTTTT.

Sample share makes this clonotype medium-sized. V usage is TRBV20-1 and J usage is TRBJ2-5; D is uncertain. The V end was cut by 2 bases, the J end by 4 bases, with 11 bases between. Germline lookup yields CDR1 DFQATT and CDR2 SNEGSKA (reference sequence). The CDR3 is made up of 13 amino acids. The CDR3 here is CSARWQHPETQYF. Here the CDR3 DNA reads TGCAGTGCTAGATGGCAACACCCAGAGACCCAGTACTTC.

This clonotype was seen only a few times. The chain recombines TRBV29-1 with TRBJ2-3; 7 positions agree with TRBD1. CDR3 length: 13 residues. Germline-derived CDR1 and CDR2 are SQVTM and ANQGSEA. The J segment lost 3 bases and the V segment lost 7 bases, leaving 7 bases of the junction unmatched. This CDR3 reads CSAGQVATDTQYF. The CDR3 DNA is TGCAGCGCAGGACAGGTCGCGACAGATACGCAGTATTTT.

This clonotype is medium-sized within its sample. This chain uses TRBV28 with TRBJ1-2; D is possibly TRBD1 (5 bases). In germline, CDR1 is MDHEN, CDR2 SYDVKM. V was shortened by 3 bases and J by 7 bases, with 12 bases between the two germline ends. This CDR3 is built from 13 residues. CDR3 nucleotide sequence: TGTGCCAGCAGTTTCGGGGGGACGGGTGGCTACACCTTC. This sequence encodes CASSFGGTGGYTF.

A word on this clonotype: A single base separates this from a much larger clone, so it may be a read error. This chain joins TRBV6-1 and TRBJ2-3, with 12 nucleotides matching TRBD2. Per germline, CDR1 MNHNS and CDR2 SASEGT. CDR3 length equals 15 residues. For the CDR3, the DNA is TGTACCAGCAGTCGGACTAGCGGGATGGCAGATACGCAGTATTTT. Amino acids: CTSSRTSGMADTQYF.

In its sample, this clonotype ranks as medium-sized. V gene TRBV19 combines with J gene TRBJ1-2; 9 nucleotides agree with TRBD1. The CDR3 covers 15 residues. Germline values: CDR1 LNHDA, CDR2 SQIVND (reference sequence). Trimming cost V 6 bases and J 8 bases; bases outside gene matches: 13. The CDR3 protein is CASSSPGTGRLGYTF. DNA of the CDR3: TGTGCCAGTAGCTCTCCGGGGACAGGGCGTCTGGGCTACACCTTC.

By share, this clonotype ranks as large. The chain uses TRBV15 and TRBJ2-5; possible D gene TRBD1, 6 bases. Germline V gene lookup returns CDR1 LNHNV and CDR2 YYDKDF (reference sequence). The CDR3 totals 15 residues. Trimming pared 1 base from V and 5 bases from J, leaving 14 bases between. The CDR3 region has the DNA TGTGCCACCAGCAGAGTGGGCAGGGGTTTCGAGACCCAGTACTTC. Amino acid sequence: CATSRVGRGFETQYF.

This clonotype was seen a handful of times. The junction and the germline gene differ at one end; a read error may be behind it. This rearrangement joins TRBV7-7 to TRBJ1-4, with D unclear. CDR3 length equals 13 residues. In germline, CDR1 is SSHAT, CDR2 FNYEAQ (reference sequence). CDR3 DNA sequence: TGTGCTAGCAGCTTAGCGGTCAGTGAAAAACTGTTTTTT. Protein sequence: CASSLAVSEKLFF. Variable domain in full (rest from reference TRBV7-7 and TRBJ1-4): GAGVSQSPRYKVTKRGQDVTLRCDPISSHATLYWYQQALGQGPEFLTYFNYEAQPDKSGLPSDRFSAERPEGSISTLTIQRTEQRDSAMYRCASSLAVSEKLFFGSGTQLSVL.

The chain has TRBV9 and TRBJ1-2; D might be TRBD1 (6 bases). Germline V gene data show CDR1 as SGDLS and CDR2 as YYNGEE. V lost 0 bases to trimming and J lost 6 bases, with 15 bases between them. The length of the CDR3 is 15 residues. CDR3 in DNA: TGTGCCAGCAGCGTAGGACAGGCGACGAATAATGGCTACACCTTC. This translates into CASSVGQATNNGYTF.

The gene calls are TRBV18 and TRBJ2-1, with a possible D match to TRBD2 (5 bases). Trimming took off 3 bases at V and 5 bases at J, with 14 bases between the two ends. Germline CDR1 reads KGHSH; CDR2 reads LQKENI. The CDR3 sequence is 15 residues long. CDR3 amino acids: CASSPGLRRDNEQFF. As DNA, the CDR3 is TGTGCCAGCTCACCCGGACTCCGTAGGGACAATGAGCAGTTCTTC.

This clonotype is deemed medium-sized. The CDR3 nucleotides are TGTGCCACCAGTGATGGGGGGAGAAGCTATGGCTACACCTTC. Its translation is CATSDGGRSYGYTF. V is TRBV24-1 and J is TRBJ1-2; D is possibly TRBD1 (5 bases). CDR1 is KGHDR and CDR2 is SFDVKD in the germline V gene. The CDR3 is 14 amino acids. With 3 bases removed from V and 4 bases from J, the gap between germline ends came to 11 bases.

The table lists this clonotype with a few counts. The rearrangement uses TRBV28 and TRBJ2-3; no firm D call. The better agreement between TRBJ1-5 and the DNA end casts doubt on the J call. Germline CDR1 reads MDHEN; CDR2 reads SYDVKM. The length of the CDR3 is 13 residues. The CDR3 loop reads CASSLNLGRPQHF. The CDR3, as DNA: TGTGCCAGCAGTTTAAACTTGGGCAGGCCCCAGCATTTT.

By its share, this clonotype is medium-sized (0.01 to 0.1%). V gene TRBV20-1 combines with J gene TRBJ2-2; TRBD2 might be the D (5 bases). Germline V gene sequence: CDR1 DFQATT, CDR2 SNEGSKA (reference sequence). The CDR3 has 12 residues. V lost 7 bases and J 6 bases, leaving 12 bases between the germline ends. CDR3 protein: CSGVGVSGELFF. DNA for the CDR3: TGCAGTGGAGTGGGAGTGTCCGGGGAGCTGTTTTTT.

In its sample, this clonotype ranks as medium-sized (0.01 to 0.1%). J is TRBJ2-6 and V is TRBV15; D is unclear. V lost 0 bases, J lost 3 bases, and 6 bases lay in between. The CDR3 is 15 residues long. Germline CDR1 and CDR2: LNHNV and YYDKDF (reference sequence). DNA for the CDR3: TGTGCCACCAGCAGAGAAGTTTATGGGGCCAACGTCCTGACTTTC. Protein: CATSREVYGANVLTF.

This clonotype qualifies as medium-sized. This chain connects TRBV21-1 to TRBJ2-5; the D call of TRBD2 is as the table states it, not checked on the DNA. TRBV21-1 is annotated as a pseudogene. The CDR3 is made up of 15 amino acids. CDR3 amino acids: CASSKAEGVGETQYF. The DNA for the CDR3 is TGTGCCAGCAGCAAAGCTGAGGGAGTGGGGGAGACCCAGTACTTC.

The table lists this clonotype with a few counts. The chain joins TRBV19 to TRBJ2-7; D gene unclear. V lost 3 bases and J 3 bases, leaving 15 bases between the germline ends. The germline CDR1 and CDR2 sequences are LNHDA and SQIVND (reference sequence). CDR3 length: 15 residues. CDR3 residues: CASSIGGSKSYEQYF. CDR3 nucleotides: TGTGCCAGTAGTATCGGTGGCAGTAAAAGCTACGAGCAGTACTTC.